What follows is one T cell receptor beta chain and its context. V lost 6 bases, J lost 5 bases, and 6 bases stayed unmatched. CDR3 size: 13 residues. The V gene's germline CDR1 is KGHSH and CDR2 LQKENI. The data were taken from a study of blood T cell repertoires in COVID-19. The assay was immunoSEQ multiplex PCR, and TCRdb's table has in-frame clones only and misses some. The sample carries 100,000 or so clones, roughly four fifths recorded once. The genes are TRBV18 and TRBJ1-1; 7 bases fit TRBD1. Sequences were obtained from peripheral blood. The sequence derives from a man aged 65-85 years with active or convalescent COVID-19. CDR3 sequence reads: CASSPKQGTEAFF. The CDR3 coding sequence is TGTGCCAGCTCGCCAAAACAGGGGACTGAAGCTTTCTTT.